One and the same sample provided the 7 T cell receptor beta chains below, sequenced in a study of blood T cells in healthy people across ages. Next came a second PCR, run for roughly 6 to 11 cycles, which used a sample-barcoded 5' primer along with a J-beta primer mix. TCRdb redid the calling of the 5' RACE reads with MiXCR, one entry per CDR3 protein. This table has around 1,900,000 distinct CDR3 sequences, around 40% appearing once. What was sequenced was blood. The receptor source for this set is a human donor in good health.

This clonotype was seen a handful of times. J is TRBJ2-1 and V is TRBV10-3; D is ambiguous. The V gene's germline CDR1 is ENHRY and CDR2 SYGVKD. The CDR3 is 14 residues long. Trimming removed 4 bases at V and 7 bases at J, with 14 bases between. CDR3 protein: CAISGALFRNEQFF. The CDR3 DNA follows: TGTGCCATCAGTGGAGCGCTATTTCGGAATGAGCAGTTCTTC.

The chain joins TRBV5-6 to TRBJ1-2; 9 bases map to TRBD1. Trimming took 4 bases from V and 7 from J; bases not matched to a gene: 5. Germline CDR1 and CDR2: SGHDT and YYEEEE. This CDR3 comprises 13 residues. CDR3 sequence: CASSHRGRSGYTF. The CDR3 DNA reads TGTGCCAGCAGCCACAGGGGGCGGAGTGGCTACACCTTC.

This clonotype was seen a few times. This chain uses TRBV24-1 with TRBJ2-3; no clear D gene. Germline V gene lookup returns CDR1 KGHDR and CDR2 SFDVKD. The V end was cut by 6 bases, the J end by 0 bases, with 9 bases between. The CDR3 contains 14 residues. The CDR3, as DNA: TGTGCCACCAGTTCCACAGCCAGCACAGATACGCAGTATTTT. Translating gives CATSSTASTDTQYF.

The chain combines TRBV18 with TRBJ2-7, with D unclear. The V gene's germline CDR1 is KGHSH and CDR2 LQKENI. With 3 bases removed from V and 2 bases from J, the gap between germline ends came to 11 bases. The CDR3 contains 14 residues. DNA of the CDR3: TGTGCCAGCTCACCCAACGACGGAGCCTACGAGCAGTACTTC. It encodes CASSPNDGAYEQYF.

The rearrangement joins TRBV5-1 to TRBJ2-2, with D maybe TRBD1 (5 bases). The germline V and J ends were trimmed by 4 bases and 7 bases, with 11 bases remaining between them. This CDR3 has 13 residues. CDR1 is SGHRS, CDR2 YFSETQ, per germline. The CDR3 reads CASSAQGNGELFF. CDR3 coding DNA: TGCGCCAGCAGCGCGCAGGGTAACGGGGAGCTGTTTTTT.

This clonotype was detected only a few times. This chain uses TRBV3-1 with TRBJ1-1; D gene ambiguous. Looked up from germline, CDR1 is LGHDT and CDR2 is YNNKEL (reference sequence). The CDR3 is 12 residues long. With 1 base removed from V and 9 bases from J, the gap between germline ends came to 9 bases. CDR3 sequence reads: CASSQGEGKAFF. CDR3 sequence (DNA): TGTGCCAGCAGCCAAGGAGAAGGAAAAGCTTTCTTT.

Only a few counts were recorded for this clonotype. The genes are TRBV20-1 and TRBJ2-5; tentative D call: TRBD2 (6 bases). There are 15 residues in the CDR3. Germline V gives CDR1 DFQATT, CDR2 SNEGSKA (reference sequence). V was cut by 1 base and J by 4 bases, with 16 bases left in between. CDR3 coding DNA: TGCAGTGCTAGAGTCCCACTAGCTGGGGGAGAGACCCAGTACTTC. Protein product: CSARVPLAGGETQYF.